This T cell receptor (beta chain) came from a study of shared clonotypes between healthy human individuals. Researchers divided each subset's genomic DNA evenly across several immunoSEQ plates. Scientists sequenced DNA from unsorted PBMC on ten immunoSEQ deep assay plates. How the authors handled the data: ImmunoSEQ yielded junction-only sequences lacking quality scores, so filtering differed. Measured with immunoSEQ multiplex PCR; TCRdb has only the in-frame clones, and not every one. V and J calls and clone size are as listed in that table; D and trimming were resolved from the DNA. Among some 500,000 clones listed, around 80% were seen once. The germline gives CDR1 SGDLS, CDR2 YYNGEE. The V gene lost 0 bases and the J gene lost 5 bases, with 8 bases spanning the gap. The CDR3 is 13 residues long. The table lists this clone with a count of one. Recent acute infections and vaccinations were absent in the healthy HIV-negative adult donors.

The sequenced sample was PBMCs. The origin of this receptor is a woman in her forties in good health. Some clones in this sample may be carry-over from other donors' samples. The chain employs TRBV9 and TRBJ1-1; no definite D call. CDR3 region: CASSVAAGTEAFF. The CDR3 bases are TGTGCCAGCAGCGTAGCTGCGGGGACTGAAGCTTTCTTT.